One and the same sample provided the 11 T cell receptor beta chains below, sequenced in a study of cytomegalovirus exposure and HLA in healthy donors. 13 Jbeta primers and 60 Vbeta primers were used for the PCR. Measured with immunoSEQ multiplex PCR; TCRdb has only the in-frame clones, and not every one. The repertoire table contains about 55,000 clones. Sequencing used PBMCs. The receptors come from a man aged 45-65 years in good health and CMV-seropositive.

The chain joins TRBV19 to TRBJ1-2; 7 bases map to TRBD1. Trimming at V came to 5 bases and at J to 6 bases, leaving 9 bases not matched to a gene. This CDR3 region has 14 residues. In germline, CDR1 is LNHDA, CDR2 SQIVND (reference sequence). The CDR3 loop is CASSLNRDSHGYTF. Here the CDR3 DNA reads TGTGCCAGTAGTCTAAACCGGGACAGTCATGGCTACACCTTC.

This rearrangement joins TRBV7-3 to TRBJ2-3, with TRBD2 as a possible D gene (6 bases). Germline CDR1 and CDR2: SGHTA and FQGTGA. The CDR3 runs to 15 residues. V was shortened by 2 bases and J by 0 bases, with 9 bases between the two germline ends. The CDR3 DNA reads TGTGCCAGCAGCTTAGGCGGGGTTAGCACAGATACGCAGTATTTT. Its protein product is CASSLGGVSTDTQYF.

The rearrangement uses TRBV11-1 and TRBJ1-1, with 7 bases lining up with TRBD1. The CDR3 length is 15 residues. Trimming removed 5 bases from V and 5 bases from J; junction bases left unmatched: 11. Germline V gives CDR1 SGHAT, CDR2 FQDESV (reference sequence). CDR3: CASSLVGQAGTEAFF. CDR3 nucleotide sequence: TGTGCCAGCAGCCTTGTTGGACAGGCGGGGACTGAAGCTTTCTTT.

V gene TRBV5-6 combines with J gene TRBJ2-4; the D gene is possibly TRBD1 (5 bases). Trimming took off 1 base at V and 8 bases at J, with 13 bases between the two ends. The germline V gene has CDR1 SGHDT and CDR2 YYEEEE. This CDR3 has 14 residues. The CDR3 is CASSLWGASDIQYF. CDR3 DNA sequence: TGTGCCAGCAGCTTGTGGGGCGCTTCCGACATTCAGTACTTC. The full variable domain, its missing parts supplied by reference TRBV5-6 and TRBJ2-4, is DAGVTQSPTHLIKTRGQQVTLRCSPKSGHDTVSWYQQALGQGPQFIFQYYEEEERQRGNFPDRFSGHQFPNYSSELNVNALLLGDSALYLCASSLWGASDIQYFGAGTRLSVL.

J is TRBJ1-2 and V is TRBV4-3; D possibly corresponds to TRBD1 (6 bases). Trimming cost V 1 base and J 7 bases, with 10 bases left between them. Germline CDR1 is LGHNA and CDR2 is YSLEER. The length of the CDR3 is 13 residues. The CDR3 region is CASSQGTGIGYTF. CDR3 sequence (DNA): TGCGCCAGCAGCCAAGGTACAGGGATTGGCTACACCTTC.

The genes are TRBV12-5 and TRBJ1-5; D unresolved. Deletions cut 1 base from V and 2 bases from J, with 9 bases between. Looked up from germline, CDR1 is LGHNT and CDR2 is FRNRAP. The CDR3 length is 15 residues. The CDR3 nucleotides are TGTGCTAGTGGTTTGGGAGGGATCCGCAATCAGCCCCAGCATTTT. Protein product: CASGLGGIRNQPQHF.

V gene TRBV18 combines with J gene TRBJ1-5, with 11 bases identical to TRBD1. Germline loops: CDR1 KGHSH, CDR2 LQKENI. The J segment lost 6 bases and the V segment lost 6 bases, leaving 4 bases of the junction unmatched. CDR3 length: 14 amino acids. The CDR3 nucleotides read TGTGCCAGCTCCCCTGGACAGGGGGCTCAGCCCCAGCATTTT. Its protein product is CASSPGQGAQPQHF.

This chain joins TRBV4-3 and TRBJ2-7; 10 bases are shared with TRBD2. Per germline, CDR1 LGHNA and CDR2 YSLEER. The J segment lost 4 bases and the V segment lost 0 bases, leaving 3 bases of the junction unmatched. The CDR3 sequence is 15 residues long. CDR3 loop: CASSQDASGGYEQYF. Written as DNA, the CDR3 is TGCGCCAGCAGCCAAGATGCTAGCGGGGGATACGAGCAGTACTTC.

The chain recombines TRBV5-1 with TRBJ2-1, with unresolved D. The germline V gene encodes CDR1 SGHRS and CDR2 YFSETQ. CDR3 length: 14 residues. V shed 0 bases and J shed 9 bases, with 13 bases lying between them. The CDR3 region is CASSLEARASEQFF. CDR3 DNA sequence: TGCGCCAGCAGCTTGGAGGCTAGAGCCAGTGAGCAGTTCTTC.

In nucleotides, the CDR3 is TGTGCCAGCAGCCAGACAGGGGAAAAACTGTTTTTT. As protein: CASSQTGEKLFF. The rearrangement links TRBV6-5 to TRBJ1-4; 7 bases are a match to TRBD1. V lost 6 bases and J lost 8; bases outside the gene matches: 3. The CDR3 is 12 amino acids. CDR1 and CDR2 (germline): MNHEY, SVGAGI.

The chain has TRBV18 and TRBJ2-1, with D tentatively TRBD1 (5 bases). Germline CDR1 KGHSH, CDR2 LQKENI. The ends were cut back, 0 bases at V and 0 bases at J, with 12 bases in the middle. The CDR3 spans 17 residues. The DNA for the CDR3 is TGTGCCAGCTCACCACCGGTCGGACAAGGCTCCTACAATGAGCAGTTCTTC. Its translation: CASSPPVGQGSYNEQFF. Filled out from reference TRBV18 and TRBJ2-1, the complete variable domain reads NAGVMQNPRHLVRRRGQEARLRCSPMKGHSHVYWYRQLPEEGLKFMVYLQKENIIDESGMPKERFSAEFPKEGPSILRIQQVVRGDSAAYFCASSPPVGQGSYNEQFFGPGTRLTVL.